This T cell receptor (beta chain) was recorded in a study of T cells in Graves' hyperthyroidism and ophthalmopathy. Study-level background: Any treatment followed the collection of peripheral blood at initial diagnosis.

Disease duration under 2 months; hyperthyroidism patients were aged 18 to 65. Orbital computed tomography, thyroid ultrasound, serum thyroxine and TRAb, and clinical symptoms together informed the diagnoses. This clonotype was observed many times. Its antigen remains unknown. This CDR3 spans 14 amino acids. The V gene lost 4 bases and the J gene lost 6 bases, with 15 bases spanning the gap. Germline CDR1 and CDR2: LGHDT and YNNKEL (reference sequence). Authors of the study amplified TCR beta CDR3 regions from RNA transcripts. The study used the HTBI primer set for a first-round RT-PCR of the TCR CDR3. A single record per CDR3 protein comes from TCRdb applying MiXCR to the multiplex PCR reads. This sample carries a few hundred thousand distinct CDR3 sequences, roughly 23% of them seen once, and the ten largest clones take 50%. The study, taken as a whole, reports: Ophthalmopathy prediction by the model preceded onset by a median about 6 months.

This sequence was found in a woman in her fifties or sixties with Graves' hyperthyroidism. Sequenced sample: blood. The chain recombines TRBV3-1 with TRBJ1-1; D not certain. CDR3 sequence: CASSPYRDGAEAFF. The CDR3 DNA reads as TGTGCCAGCAGCCCTTACCGGGATGGCGCTGAAGCTTTCTTT.